The 9 T cell receptor beta chains below come from one sample, sequenced in a study of cytomegalovirus exposure and HLA in healthy donors. The primer mix had 60 Vbeta and 13 Jbeta primers. Only in-frame clones appear in the TCRdb table, and some are missing; sequencing was by immunoSEQ multiplex PCR. Of about 160,000 clones listed, 71% were seen once; the top ten hold 2.8%. The sample consisted of PBMCs. These receptors came from a woman in her thirties in good health and CMV-seronegative.

The J gene is TRBJ1-2, the V gene TRBV2, with D perhaps TRBD1 (5 bases). The CDR3 has 13 residues. V dropped 2 bases and J dropped 6 bases, with 10 bases sitting between them. Germline V lookup: CDR1 SNHLY, CDR2 FYNNEI. As DNA, the CDR3 is TGTGCCAGCAGTGAACAGGGTATTGATGGCTACACCTTC. Translation gives CASSEQGIDGYTF.

The genes are TRBV5-4 and TRBJ2-5; 9 nucleotides match TRBD2. The CDR3 loop spans 14 amino acids. Looked up from germline, CDR1 is SGHNT and CDR2 is YYREEE (reference sequence). V shed 4 bases and J 2 bases; nucleotides not matched to a gene: 3. CDR3 protein: CASSPGLAQETQYF. The CDR3, as DNA: TGTGCCAGCAGCCCCGGACTAGCGCAAGAGACCCAGTACTTC.

V usage is TRBV27 and J usage is TRBJ1-1, with D hard to call. The germline V and J ends were trimmed by 2 bases and 1 base, with 8 bases remaining between them. CDR1 MNHEY and CDR2 SMNVEV come from the germline V gene (reference sequence). The CDR3 consists of 14 residues. The CDR3 is CASSLGVSNTEAFF. The CDR3 DNA follows: TGTGCCAGCAGTTTAGGAGTTTCGAACACTGAAGCTTTCTTT.

This clone turned up a few times. The chain uses TRBV30 and TRBJ2-1; D remains unclear. The length of the CDR3 is 12 residues. Germline loops: CDR1 GTSNPN, CDR2 SVGIG (reference sequence). Trimming took off 0 bases at V and 10 bases at J, with 10 bases between the two ends. The CDR3 region is CAWSVTFGEQFF. For the CDR3, the DNA is TGTGCCTGGAGTGTGACGTTCGGGGAGCAGTTCTTC.

The rearrangement links TRBV12-5 to TRBJ1-5, with TRBD1 matching 9 bases. The CDR3 has 15 residues. CDR1 and CDR2 from the germline V gene are LGHNT and FRNRAP. V shed 6 bases and J 7 bases; nucleotides not matched to a gene: 10. CDR3 sequence reads: CASGTGTGREQPQHF. The CDR3 nucleotides are TGTGCTAGTGGGACCGGGACAGGGAGGGAACAGCCCCAGCATTTT.

The V call is TRBV18, the J call TRBJ2-3; 12 nucleotides agree with TRBD2. Germline trimming cut 3 bases from V and 3 bases from J; bases unmatched to any gene: 1. This CDR3 is built from 15 residues. Germline assignment: CDR1 KGHSH and CDR2 LQKENI. CDR3 DNA: TGTGCCAGCTCACCGGGGACTAGCGGGACAGATACGCAGTATTTT. It encodes CASSPGTSGTDTQYF.

This chain connects TRBV30 to TRBJ2-7; 7 nucleotides match TRBD2. The length of the CDR3 is 13 residues. CDR1 is GTSNPN and CDR2 is SVGIG in the germline V gene (reference sequence). V trimming: 4 bases; J trimming: 3 bases; junction bases outside the gene matches: 6. This CDR3 is CAWNNGGFYEQYF. CDR3 DNA: TGTGCCTGGAATAACGGGGGGTTCTACGAGCAGTACTTC.

The rearrangement uses TRBV15 and TRBJ1-1; TRBD1 is a possible D gene (5 bases). This CDR3 is 14 amino acids long. The V gene's germline CDR1 is LNHNV and CDR2 YYDKDF (reference sequence). The V end lost 3 bases, the J end lost 0 bases, and 8 bases lay between the germline ends. The CDR3 is CATSRGGLNTEAFF. The CDR3 DNA follows: TGTGCCACCAGCAGGGGGGGATTGAACACTGAAGCTTTCTTT.

The chain employs TRBV18 and TRBJ2-6; TRBD1 is a possible D gene (5 bases). Germline V CDR1 and CDR2: KGHSH, LQKENI. Trimming cost V 1 base and J 4 bases, with 8 bases left between them. CDR3 size: 15 residues. CDR3 amino acids: CASSPQGAGANVLTF. The CDR3 region has the DNA TGTGCCAGCTCACCACAAGGGGCCGGGGCCAACGTCCTGACTTTC.